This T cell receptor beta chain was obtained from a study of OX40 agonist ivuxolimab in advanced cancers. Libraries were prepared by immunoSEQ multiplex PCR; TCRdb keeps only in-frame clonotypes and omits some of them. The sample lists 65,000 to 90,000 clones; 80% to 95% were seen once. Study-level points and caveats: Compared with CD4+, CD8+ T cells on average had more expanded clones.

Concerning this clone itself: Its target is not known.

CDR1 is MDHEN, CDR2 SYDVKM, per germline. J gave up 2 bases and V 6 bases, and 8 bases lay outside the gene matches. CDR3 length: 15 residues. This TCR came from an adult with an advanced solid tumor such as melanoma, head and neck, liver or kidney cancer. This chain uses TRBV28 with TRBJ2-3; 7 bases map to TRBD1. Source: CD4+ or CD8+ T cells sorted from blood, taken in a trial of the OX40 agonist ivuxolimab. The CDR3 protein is CASRRYRGATDTQYF. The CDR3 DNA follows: TGTGCCAGCAGAAGATACAGGGGCGCCACAGATACGCAGTATTTT.